The clone carrying this T cell receptor (beta chain) has more than one count but fewer than ten. Its antigen is currently unknown. It was with a sample-barcoded 5' primer and a J-beta primer mix that a second PCR of about 6 to 12 cycles was run. Each TCR beta cDNA got a 12-nucleotide random molecular identifier. Each CDR3 protein gets one entry after TCRdb re-called the 5' RACE reads with MiXCR. The sample contains fewer than 900,000 distinct CDR3 sequences, around half of which appear only once. The source of the sample is a study of blood T cells in healthy people across ages. Study outcomes and limitations: It was not known whether donors were CMV positive (a possible confounder of expanded clonotype changes). Using unsorted PBMCs precluded a conclusive naive versus antigen-experienced comparison.

V shed 1 base, J shed 4 bases, and the junction held 6 bases outside the gene matches. The V gene's germline CDR1 is DFQATT and CDR2 SNEGSKA (reference sequence). The CDR3 has 15 residues. Extraction yielded at least 5 micrograms of total RNA per sample. The rearrangement joins TRBV20-1 to TRBJ2-7; 11 positions match TRBD2. The specimen sequenced was blood. The sequence derives from a woman aged 55 to 70 in good health. In nucleotides, the CDR3 is TGCAGTGCTAGAGCCACTAGCGGGAGACATTACGAGCAGTACTTC. This gives the protein CSARATSGRHYEQYF.